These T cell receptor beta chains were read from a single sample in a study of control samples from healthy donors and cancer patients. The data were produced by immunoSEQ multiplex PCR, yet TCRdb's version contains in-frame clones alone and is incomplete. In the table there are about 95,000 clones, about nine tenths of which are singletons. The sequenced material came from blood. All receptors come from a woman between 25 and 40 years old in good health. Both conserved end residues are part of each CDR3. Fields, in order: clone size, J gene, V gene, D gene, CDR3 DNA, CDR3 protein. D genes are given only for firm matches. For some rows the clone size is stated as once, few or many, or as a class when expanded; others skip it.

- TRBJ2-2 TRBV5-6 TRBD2 TGTGCCAGCAGCCAGACTAGCGGGAGTTTCAGGGAGCTGTTTTTT CASSQTSGSFRELFF
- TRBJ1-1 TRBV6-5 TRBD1 TGTGCCAGCAGGCGGAAGGGGGCGAACACTGAAGCTTTCTTT CASRRKGANTEAFF
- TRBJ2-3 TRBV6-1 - TGTGCCAGCAGTGAAGCTTTCATAGATACGCAGTATTTT CASSEAFIDTQYF
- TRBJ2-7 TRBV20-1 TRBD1 TGCAGTGCTAGATCCGAGGGGGCCCGGTACTTC CSARSEGARYF
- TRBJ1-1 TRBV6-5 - TGTGCCAGCAGAAGGCAACAGAACACTGAAGCTTTCTTT CASRRQQNTEAFF
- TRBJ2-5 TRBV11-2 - TGTGCCAGCAGCTTAGCAGGGGGGCAAGAGACCCAGTACTTC CASSLAGGQETQYF
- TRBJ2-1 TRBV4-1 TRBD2 TGCGCCAGCAGCCAAGAATTGCGCGGGGGGCGCAATGAGCAGTTCTTC CASSQELRGGRNEQFF
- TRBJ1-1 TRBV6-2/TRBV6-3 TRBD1 TGTGCCAGCAGTGCGGGACAGGGGAGTTATATGAACACTGAAGCTTTCTTT CASSAGQGSYMNTEAFF
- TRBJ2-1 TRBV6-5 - TGTGCCAGCAGTTATCAAGTTCTGGGACGGTACAATGAGCAGTTCTTC CASSYQVLGRYNEQFF
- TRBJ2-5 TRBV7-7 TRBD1 TGTGCCAGCAGTCCCGACAGGGGGCGGCAAGAGACCCAGTACTTC CASSPDRGRQETQYF
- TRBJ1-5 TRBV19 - TGTGCCAGTACGGGGATGAGGGACGATCAGCCCCAGCATTTT CASTGMRDDQPQHF
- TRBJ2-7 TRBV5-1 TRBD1 TGCGCCAGCAGCCCCGGGACAGCATCCTACGAGCAGTACTTC CASSPGTASYEQYF
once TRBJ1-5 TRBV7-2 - TGTGCCAGCAGCTTACCAGACAGTAATCAGCCCCAGCATTTT CASSLPDSNQPQHF
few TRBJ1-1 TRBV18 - TGTGCCAGCTCCCTACAGCCTGGGACGGGTGAAGCTTTCTTT CASSLQPGTGEAFF
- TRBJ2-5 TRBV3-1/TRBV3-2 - TGTGCCAGCAGCCAATTAGCTGGTGAGACCCAGTACTTC CASSQLAGETQYF
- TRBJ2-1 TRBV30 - TGTGCCTGGAGTGTAAACGCGGGGGCGGTCGGGCAGTTCTTC CAWSVNAGAVGQFF
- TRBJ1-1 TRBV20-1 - TGCAGTGCTAGTACCGGGTTCAGGATTGGAGGCACTGAAGCTTTCTTT CSASTGFRIGGTEAFF
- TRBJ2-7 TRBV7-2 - TGTGCCAGCAGCCCCCACTACGAGCAGTACTTC CASSPHYEQYF
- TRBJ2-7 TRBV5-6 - TGTGCCAGCAGCTTGGGGCCAGCCTACGAGCAGTACTTC CASSLGPAYEQYF
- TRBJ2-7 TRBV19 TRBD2 TGTGCCAGTAGGCTATCCGGGACTAGAGGCGAGCAGTACTTC CASRLSGTRGEQYF
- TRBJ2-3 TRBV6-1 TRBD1 TGTGCCAGCAGTGACCCTCGTGTGGGACAGGGATTAGATACGCAGTATTTT CASSDPRVGQGLDTQYF
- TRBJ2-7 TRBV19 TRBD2 TGTGCCAGTAGTTTTCGGGCGGGGACTAGCGGGGGCTACGAGCAGTACTTC CASSFRAGTSGGYEQYF
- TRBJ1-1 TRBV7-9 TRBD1 TGTGCCAGCAGGCCACAGGGGGGAGGTACTGAAGCTTTCTTT CASRPQGGGTEAFF
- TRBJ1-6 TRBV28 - TGTGCCAGCACCTACCGGGAGCTCCCCTCGGGTTCACCCCTCCACTTT CASTYRELPSGSPLHF
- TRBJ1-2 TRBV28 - TGTGCCAGCAGTTCCCCCAACACCTTC CASSSPNTF
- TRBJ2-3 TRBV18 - TGTGCCAGCTCGCCCCGGGGCACAGATACGCAGTATTTT CASSPRGTDTQYF